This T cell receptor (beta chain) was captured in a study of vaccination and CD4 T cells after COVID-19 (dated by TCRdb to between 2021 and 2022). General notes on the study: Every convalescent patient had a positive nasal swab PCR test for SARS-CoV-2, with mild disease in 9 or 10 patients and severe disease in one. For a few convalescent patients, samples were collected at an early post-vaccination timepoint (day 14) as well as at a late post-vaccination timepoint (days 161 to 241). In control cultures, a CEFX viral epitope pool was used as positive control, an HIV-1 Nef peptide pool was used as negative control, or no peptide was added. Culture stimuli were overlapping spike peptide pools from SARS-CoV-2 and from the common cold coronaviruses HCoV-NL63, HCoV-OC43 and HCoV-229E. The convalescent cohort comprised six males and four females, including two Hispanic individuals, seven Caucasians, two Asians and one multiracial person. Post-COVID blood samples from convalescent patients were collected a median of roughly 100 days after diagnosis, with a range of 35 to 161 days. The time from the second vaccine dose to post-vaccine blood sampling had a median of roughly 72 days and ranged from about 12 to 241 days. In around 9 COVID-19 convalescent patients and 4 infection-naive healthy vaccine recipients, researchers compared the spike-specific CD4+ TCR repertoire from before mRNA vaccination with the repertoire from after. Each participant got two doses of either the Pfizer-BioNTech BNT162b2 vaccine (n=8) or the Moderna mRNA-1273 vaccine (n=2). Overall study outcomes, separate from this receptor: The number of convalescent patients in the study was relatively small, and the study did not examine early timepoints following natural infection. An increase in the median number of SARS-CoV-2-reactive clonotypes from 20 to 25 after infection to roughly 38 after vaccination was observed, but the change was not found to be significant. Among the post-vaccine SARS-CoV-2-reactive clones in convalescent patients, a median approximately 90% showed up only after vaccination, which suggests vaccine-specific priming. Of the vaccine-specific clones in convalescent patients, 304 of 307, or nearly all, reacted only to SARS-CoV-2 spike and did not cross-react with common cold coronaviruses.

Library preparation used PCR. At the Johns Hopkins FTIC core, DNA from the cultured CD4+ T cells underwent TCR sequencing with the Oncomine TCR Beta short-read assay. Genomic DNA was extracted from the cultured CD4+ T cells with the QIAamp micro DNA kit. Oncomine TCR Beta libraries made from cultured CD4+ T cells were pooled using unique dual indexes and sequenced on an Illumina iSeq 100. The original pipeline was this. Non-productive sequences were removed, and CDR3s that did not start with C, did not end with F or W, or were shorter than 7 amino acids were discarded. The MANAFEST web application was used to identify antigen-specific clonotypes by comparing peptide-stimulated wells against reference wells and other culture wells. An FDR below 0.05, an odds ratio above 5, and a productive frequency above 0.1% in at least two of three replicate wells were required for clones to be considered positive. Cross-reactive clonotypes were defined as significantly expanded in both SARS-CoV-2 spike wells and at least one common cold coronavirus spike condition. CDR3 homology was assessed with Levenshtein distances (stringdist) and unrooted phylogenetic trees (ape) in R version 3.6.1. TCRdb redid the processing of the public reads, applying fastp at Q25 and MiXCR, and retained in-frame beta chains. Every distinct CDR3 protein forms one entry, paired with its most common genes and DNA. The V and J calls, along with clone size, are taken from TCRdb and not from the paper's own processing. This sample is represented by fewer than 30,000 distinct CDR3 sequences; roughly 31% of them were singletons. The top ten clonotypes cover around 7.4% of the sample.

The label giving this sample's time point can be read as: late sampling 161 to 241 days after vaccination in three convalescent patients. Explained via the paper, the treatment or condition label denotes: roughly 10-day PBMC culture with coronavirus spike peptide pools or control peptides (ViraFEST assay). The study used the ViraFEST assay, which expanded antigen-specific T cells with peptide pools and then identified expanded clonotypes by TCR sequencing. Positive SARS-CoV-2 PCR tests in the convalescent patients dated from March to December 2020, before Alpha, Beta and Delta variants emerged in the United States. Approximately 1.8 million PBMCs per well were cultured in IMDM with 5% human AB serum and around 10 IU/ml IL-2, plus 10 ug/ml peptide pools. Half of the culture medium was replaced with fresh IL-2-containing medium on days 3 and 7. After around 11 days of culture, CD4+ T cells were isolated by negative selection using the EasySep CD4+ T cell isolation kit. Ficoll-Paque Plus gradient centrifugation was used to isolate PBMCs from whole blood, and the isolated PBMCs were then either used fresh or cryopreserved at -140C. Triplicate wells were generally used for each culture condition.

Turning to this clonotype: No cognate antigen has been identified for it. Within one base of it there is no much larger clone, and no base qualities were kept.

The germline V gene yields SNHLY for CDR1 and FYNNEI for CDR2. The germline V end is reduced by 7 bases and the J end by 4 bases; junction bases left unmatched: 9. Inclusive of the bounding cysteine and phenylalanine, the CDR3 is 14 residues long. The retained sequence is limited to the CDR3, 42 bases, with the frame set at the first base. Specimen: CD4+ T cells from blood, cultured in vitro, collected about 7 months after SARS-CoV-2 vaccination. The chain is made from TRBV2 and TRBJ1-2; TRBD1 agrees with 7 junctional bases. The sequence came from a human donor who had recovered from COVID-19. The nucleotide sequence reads TGTGCCAGCACCGACGGACAGGTTGGCTATGGCTACACCTTC. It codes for CASTDGQVGYGYTF. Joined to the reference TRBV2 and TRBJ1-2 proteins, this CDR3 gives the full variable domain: EPEVTQTPSHQVTQMGQEVILRCVPISNHLYFYWYRQILGQKVEFLVSFYNNEISEKSEIFDDQFSVERPDGSNFTLKIRSTKLEDSAMYFCASTDGQVGYGYTFGSGTRLTVV.